One sample yielded the 21 T cell receptor beta chains listed below, sequenced in a study of human T cells and chemical hapten exposure. In TCRdb, the RACE reads were re-called with MiXCR into one record per CDR3 protein. This sample has approximately 80,000 distinct CDR3 sequences; approximately 11% occur once, and the top ten carry about 4.2%. Time point defined: patch test 1, 2 weeks after DPC sensitization. As for treatment: therapeutic diphenylcyclopropenone sensitization with weekly scalp DPC. Here the sequenced sample was whole blood, taken in connection with sensitization to the hapten diphenylcyclopropenone (DPC). The receptors originated from a woman aged 50 to 60 with alopecia areata. Some clones in this sample may be carry-over from other donors' samples.

Notes on this clonotype: The germline gene is not matched at one end of the junction; a read error may be the cause. The chain uses TRBV11-2 and TRBJ1-1; D is perhaps TRBD1 (6 bases). Germline V lookup: CDR1 SGHAT, CDR2 FQNNGV. This CDR3 is built from 12 residues. The CDR3 here is CASSLRGRDGLF. The CDR3 region has the DNA TGTGCCAGCAGCTTAAGGGGGAGAGACGGTCTGTTT.

The rearrangement joins TRBV29-1 to TRBJ1-2; the D gene is possibly TRBD1 (5 bases). Looked up from germline, CDR1 is SQVTM and CDR2 is ANQGSEA. Trimming pared 5 bases from V and 6 bases from J, leaving 10 bases between. CDR3 length: 11 amino acids. CDR3 in amino acids: CSVLGADGYTF. The DNA of the CDR3 is TGCAGCGTTCTAGGGGCTGATGGCTACACCTTC.

The sample holds a few counts of this clonotype. The V call is TRBV6-2 or TRBV6-3, the J call TRBJ2-1; D is perhaps TRBD1 (6 bases). Trimming took off 4 bases at V and 6 bases at J, with 10 bases between the two ends. Germline CDR1 reads MNHEY; CDR2 reads SVGEGT. The CDR3 runs 13 residues. The CDR3 sequence is CASSSAGVNEQFF. DNA of the CDR3: TGTGCCAGCAGTTCAGCAGGGGTCAATGAGCAGTTCTTC.

Ten or more counts support this clonotype. This chain links TRBV7-2 with TRBJ2-2; D unclear. V lost 0 bases and J lost 5, with 4 bases in between. This CDR3 is 13 amino acids long. The germline CDR1 and CDR2 sequences are SGHTA and FQGNSA. CDR3 DNA: TGTGCCAGCAGCTTAGCAGTTACCGGGGAGCTGTTTTTT. Its protein is CASSLAVTGELFF.

In this sample, this clonotype turned up many times. The chain is built from TRBV7-3 and TRBJ2-1; 7 nucleotides line up with TRBD2. The CDR3 spans 16 residues. Germline V gene lookup returns CDR1 SGHTA and CDR2 FQGTGA. Trimming took 2 bases from V and 8 from J; bases not matched to a gene: 12. The CDR3 loop is CASSLLVGGGSHEQFF. The CDR3 nucleotides are TGTGCCAGCAGCTTACTGGTAGGCGGGGGATCGCATGAGCAGTTCTTC.

This clonotype has a count of ten or more. The chain joins TRBV11-2 to TRBJ2-2; D is unresolved. CDR1 and CDR2 from the germline V gene are SGHAT and FQNNGV. Trimming left V 5 bases short and J 8 bases short, with 3 bases between. The CDR3 is 10 residues long. In DNA, the CDR3 is TGTGCCAGCAGCCCGGGGGAGCTGTTTTTT. Protein product: CASSPGELFF.

This clonotype occurred many times. The rearrangement links TRBV29-1 to TRBJ2-1, with 10 bases lining up with TRBD2. CDR1 is SQVTM and CDR2 is ANQGSEA in the germline V gene. The CDR3 runs to 14 residues. V shed 6 bases and J 4 bases; nucleotides not matched to a gene: 6. The CDR3 is CSVGVSGGYNEQFF. DNA for the CDR3: TGCAGCGTGGGTGTTAGCGGGGGGTACAATGAGCAGTTCTTC.

This clonotype appeared many times. J is TRBJ2-7 and V is TRBV2, with TRBD2 identical over 8 bases. This CDR3 comprises 13 residues. Trimming cost V 3 bases and J 6 bases; bases outside gene matches: 4. Germline CDR1 and CDR2: SNHLY and FYNNEI. The CDR3 loop reads CASSEGLDSEQYF. DNA for the CDR3: TGTGCCAGCAGTGAGGGACTAGATTCCGAGCAGTACTTC.

This clonotype came up many times. The chain uses TRBV28 and TRBJ2-7; TRBD2 matches 8 bases. The length of the CDR3 is 16 residues. V trimming: 3 bases; J trimming: 0 bases; junction bases outside the gene matches: 7. Germline lookup yields CDR1 MDHEN and CDR2 SYDVKM. Written as DNA, the CDR3 is TGTGCCAGCAGTTTCCATCTAGCGGGCCTCTCCTACGAGCAGTACTTC. It codes for CASSFHLAGLSYEQYF.

The rearrangement uses TRBV19 and TRBJ2-1; TRBD2 aligns across 10 bases. The V gene end was trimmed by 5 bases and the J gene end by 9 bases; junction bases not matched to a gene: 10. The CDR3 consists of 15 residues. From germline, CDR1 is LNHDA and CDR2 SQIVND (reference sequence). CDR3 loop: CASSPPSGRAIEQFF. The CDR3 DNA sequence: TGTGCCAGTAGTCCCCCCAGCGGGAGGGCCATTGAGCAGTTCTTC.

A few counts support this clonotype. The CDR3 DNA is TGTGCCAGTAGTATTACGGGGCGAAGATACGAGCAGTACTTC. Translated: CASSITGRRYEQYF. J is TRBJ2-7 and V is TRBV19; D possibly uses TRBD1 or TRBD2 (5 bases each). Germline V lookup: CDR1 LNHDA, CDR2 SQIVND (reference sequence). Trimming took 3 bases from V and 4 from J, leaving 13 bases between them. The CDR3 covers 14 residues.

Many counts were recorded for this clonotype. V and J are TRBV18 and TRBJ2-1; D remains unclear. V was pared by 2 bases and J by 0 bases, with 8 bases between. In germline, CDR1 is KGHSH, CDR2 LQKENI. The length of the CDR3 is 15 residues. CDR3 coding DNA: TGTGCCAGCTCACCAAGCAGATCCTCCTACAATGAGCAGTTCTTC. It translates to CASSPSRSSYNEQFF.

Notes on this clonotype: At one of its ends the junction is not consistent with the germline gene, which may arise from a read error. J is TRBJ2-7 and V is TRBV28; 10 bases match TRBD2. The CDR3 contains 16 residues. CDR1 and CDR2 (germline): MDHEN, SYDVKM. The DNA of the CDR3 is TGTGCCAGCAACCTAGCGGGAGTCGATGAGGCCGGTGGGATGAACTTC. As protein: CASNLAGVDEAGGMNF.

This clonotype was seen at least ten times. This sequence joins TRBV29-1 and TRBJ1-2; D gene ambiguous. V lost 7 bases and J lost 3, with 18 bases in between. The length of the CDR3 is 14 residues. Germline-derived CDR1 and CDR2 are SQVTM and ANQGSEA. DNA of the CDR3: TGCAGCGCCGCCTGGACGGCCTTTTACTATGGCTACACCTTC. This sequence encodes CSAAWTAFYYGYTF.

Notes on this clonotype: A much larger clone differs from this one at a single base, so this may be a read error. The chain has TRBV10-2 and TRBJ2-7; weak D call: TRBD2 (6 bases). The germline CDR1 and CDR2 sequences are WSHSY and SAAADI. This CDR3 comprises 13 residues. The CDR3 spells CATGGLLAWEQHF. CDR3 sequence (DNA): TGCGCCACCGGGGGACTCCTCGCTTGGGAGCAGCACTTC.

The chain is built from TRBV5-4 and TRBJ2-4; maybe TRBD1 (5 bases). Looked up from germline, CDR1 is SGHNT and CDR2 is YYREEE (reference sequence). The V end was cut by 1 base, the J end by 5 bases, with 10 bases between. The CDR3 is made up of 14 amino acids. The CDR3 DNA sequence: TGTGCCAGCAGCTTGTGGCAGGGTCAAAACATTCAGTACTTC. It specifies CASSLWQGQNIQYF.

Many counts were recorded for this clonotype. The chain employs TRBV21-1 and TRBJ2-7; the table assigns TRBD1, which was not confirmed against the DNA. TRBV21-1 is a known pseudogene. The CDR3 consists of 13 residues. CDR3 DNA sequence: TGTGCCAGCAGCAGGGGACAGGGCTACGAGCAGTACTTC. Amino acid sequence: CASSRGQGYEQYF.

The chain uses TRBV19 and TRBJ1-5; D gene unclear. The germline V and J ends were trimmed by 3 bases and 4 bases, with 7 bases remaining between them. Germline lookup yields CDR1 LNHDA and CDR2 SQIVND (reference sequence). CDR3 length: 13 residues. CDR3 bases: TGTGCCAGTAGTATTAGTGGGAATCAGCCCCAGCATTTT. Translated, it gives CASSISGNQPQHF.

The rearrangement links TRBV6-2 or TRBV6-3 to TRBJ2-6; D is undetermined. V was clipped by 7 bases and J by 2 bases, with 9 bases between them. Per the germline V gene, CDR1 is MNHEY and CDR2 is SVGEGT. The CDR3 consists of 14 residues. CDR3 residues: CASTLPAGANVLTF. The CDR3 DNA is TGTGCCAGCACCCTTCCAGCTGGGGCCAACGTCCTGACTTTC.

This rearrangement joins TRBV2 to TRBJ1-2; 7 bases agree with TRBD1. There are 16 residues in the CDR3. J lost 8 bases, V lost 6 bases, and 18 bases had no gene match. Per the germline V gene, CDR1 is SNHLY and CDR2 is FYNNEI. This CDR3 reads CASRPTGTVFLEGYTF. The CDR3 DNA reads as TGTGCCAGCAGGCCTACCGGGACAGTTTTTCTTGAGGGCTACACCTTC.

The genes are TRBV7-2 and TRBJ2-1; D is undetermined. The CDR3 is 13 residues long. V lost 3 bases, J lost 2 bases, and 5 bases lay in between. Germline assignment: CDR1 SGHTA and CDR2 FQGNSA. The CDR3 bases are TGTGCCAGCAGCTTCAGCCCCTACAATGAGCAGTTCTTC. This sequence encodes CASSFSPYNEQFF.